This T cell receptor (beta chain) is drawn from a study of regulatory dendritic cells for organ transplantation. Concerning this clone itself: Its target is not known.

Sorted T cells were CFSE-labeled and cultured roughly five days with allogeneic regulatory or mature dendritic cells at 1:10. Some clones are missing from TCRdb's copy, which holds only in-frame ones; the method was immunoSEQ multiplex PCR. Among around 3,600 clones listed, 59% were seen once. Germline CDR1 and CDR2: SGHTA and FQGNSA. The V segment lost 6 bases and the J segment 0 bases; nucleotides outside the gene matches: 3. This CDR3 comprises 17 residues. The chain recombines TRBV7-2 with TRBJ2-2, with TRBD2 matching 14 bases. Sequencing was performed on memory CD8+ T cells from blood cultured with dendritic cells. Subset of the sample: CD45RO+ memory T cells. The source is a human donor in good health. CDR3 sequence reads: CASRGTSGGANTGELFF. Here the CDR3 DNA reads TGTGCCAGCAGGGGGACTAGCGGGGGAGCGAACACCGGGGAGCTGTTTTTT.